What follows are 6 T cell receptor beta chains derived from one specimen sequenced in a study of PD-L1 blockade in urothelial cancer. Sequencing was performed with immunoSEQ multiplex PCR; in TCRdb, only in-frame clones are kept and a portion is missing. The sample gives some 15,000 clones, 70% to 90% of which show up once; roughly 15% is in the top ten. The sample consisted of PBMCs, taken around atezolizumab (anti-PD-L1) treatment. These receptors were taken from a man between 65 and 79 years old with urothelial cancer.

The chain uses TRBV25-1 and TRBJ2-5, with D perhaps matching TRBD1 (6 bases). Looked up from germline, CDR1 is MGHDK and CDR2 is SYGVNS. Trimming shortened V by 6 bases and J by 2 bases, and 13 bases separated the two germline ends. This CDR3 contains 14 residues. In DNA form, the CDR3 reads TGTGCCAGCAGCTTACCGGGACAACAAGAGACCCAGTACTTC. Its protein product is CASSLPGQQETQYF.

The rearrangement links TRBV5-8 to TRBJ1-4, with TRBD1 identical over 8 bases. The CDR3 has 18 residues. The V segment lost 2 bases and the J segment 0 bases; nucleotides outside the gene matches: 9. Germline V CDR1 and CDR2: SGHTS, YDEGEE. CDR3: CASSFQDRVLATNEKLFF. DNA of the CDR3: TGTGCCAGCAGCTTTCAGGACAGGGTCCTTGCAACTAATGAAAAACTGTTTTTT.

In its sample, this clone was seen once. The V and J genes are TRBV4-1 and TRBJ2-6; a possible D gene is TRBD2 (5 bases). Germline CDR1 is MGHRA and CDR2 is YSYEKL. The CDR3 extends over 17 amino acids. The V and J ends lost 3 bases and 0 bases respectively, with 12 bases between them. In nucleotides, the CDR3 is TGCGCCAGCAGCCATCGGACCGGGGACTCTGGGGCCAACGTCCTGACTTTC. This translates into CASSHRTGDSGANVLTF.

The chain joins TRBV10-3 to TRBJ1-1, with no clear D. Germline loops: CDR1 ENHRY, CDR2 SYGVKD. This CDR3 has 12 residues. V lost 2 bases, J lost 8 bases, and 9 bases lay in between. In nucleotides, the CDR3 is TGTGCCATCAGTGAGGGGTGGGCGGAAGCTTTCTTT. Translated, it gives CAISEGWAEAFF.

This chain joins TRBV6-1 and TRBJ2-3; 7 bases are a match to TRBD2. This CDR3 comprises 15 residues. V dropped 6 bases and J dropped 3; count of bases not matched to a gene: 9. Per the germline V gene, CDR1 is MNHNS and CDR2 is SASEGT. This CDR3 is CASSRLAPSTDTQYF. The CDR3 DNA follows: TGTGCCAGCAGCCGACTAGCCCCCTCTACAGATACGCAGTATTTT.

This rearrangement joins TRBV11-3 to TRBJ2-1; weak D call: TRBD1 (6 bases). The CDR3 is made up of 13 amino acids. V was pared by 8 bases and J by 13 bases, with 21 bases between. The germline gives CDR1 SGHNT, CDR2 YENEEA. The CDR3 protein is CASSSIQGERQFF. DNA of the CDR3: TGTGCCAGCTCGAGCATACAGGGAGAACGTCAGTTCTTC. The full variable domain, its missing parts supplied by reference TRBV11-3 and TRBJ2-1, is EAGVVQSPRYKIIEKKQPVAFWCNPISGHNTLYWYLQNLGQGPELLIRYENEEAVDDSQLPKDRFSAERLKGVDSTLKIQPAELGDSAVYLCASSSIQGERQFFGPGTRLTVL.